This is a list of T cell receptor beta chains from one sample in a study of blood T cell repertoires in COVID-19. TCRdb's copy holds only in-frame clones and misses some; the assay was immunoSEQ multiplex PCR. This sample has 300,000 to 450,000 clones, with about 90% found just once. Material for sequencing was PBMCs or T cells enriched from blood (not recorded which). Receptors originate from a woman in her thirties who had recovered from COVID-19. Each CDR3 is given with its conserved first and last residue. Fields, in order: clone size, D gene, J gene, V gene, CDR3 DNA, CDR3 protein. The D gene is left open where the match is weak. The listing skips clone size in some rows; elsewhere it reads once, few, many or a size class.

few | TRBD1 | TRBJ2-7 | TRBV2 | TGTGCCAGCGGTGGACAGGGAACCTACGAGCAGTACTTC | CASGGQGTYEQYF
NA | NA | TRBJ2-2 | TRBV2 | TGTGCCAGCAGGCTAGGGGTGGTCGGGGAGCTGTTTTTT | CASRLGVVGELFF
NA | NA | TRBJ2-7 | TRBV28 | TGTGCCAGCAGAGAGGGGGGGAGCTCCTACGAGCAGTACTTC | CASREGGSSYEQYF
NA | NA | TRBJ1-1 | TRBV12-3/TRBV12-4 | TGTGCCAGCAGCCCCCTAGCTGGGACTGAAGCTTTCTTT | CASSPLAGTEAFF
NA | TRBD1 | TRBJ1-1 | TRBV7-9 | TGTGCCAGCAGCTTAGACAGGGGGCCATCTGAAGCTTTCTTT | CASSLDRGPSEAFF
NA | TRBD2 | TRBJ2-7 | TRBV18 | TGTGCCAGCTCTCCACTCCGAACTAGCGGGGGATCCTACGAGCAGTACTTC | CASSPLRTSGGSYEQYF
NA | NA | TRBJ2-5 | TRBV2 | TGTGCCAGCAGTGAGGGGGGTACCGGGGAGACCCAGTACTTC | CASSEGGTGETQYF
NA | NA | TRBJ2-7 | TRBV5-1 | TGCGCCAGCAACCCCAGTGGCAGGGCTCACGAGCAGTGCTTC | CASNPSGRAHEQCF
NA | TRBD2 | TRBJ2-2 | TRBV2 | TGTGCCAGCAGTGAAGCAGGGACTAGCCCCGGGGAGCTGTTTTTT | CASSEAGTSPGELFF
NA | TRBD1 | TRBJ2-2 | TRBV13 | TGTGCCAGCAGCTTGACAGGGGGCAGTACCGGGGAGCTGTTTTTT | CASSLTGGSTGELFF
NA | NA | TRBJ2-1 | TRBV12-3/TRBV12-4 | TGTGCCAGCAGTTTTGAGGGGGGGAATGAGCAGTTCTTC | CASSFEGGNEQFF
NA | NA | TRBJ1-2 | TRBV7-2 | TGTGCCAGCAGCATCCTCGGGGGGCCATCTAACTATGGCTACACCTTC | CASSILGGPSNYGYTF
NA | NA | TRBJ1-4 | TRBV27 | TGTGCCAGCAGTTCGGGGTGGGGTGAAAAACTGTTTTTT | CASSSGWGEKLFF
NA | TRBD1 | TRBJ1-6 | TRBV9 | TGTGCCAGCAGCGTTACAGGGGACTCCTATAATTCACCCCTCCACTTT | CASSVTGDSYNSPLHF
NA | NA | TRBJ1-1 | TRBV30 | TGTGCCTGGAGGCCCCGAGCCACTGAAGCTTTCTTT | CAWRPRATEAFF
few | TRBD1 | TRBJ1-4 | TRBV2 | TGTGCCAGCAGTGAGGGGACAGGGAGTGAAAAACTGTTTTTT | CASSEGTGSEKLFF
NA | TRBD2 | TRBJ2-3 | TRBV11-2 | TGTGCCAGCAGCCTGAGGGGGAGCGGGGGGACAGATACGCAGTATTTT | CASSLRGSGGTDTQYF
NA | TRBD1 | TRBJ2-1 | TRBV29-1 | TGCAGCGTTTTAGTCCAAGCCCGGGACAGGGACAATGAGCAGTTCTTC | CSVLVQARDRDNEQFF
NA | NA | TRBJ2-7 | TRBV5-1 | TGCGCCAGCAGCTTGGGTTCAGGGATTACCTACGAGCAGTACTTC | CASSLGSGITYEQYF
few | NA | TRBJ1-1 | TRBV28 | TGTGCCAGCAGAGGGCGGCGCGTGGCAGGGCGGGGAGCTGAAGCTTTCTTT | CASRGRRVAGRGAEAFF
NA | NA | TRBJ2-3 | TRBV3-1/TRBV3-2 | TGTGCCAGCAGCCAAGCTTCCCGAAGACAAAGCACAGATACGCAGTATTTT | CASSQASRRQSTDTQYF
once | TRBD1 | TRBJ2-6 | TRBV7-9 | TGTGCCAGCAGCGCCGGGACAGGGAGTGGGGCCAACGTCCTGACTTTC | CASSAGTGSGANVLTF
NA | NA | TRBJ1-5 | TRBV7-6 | TGTGCCAGCAGCTTTAGTGCAGGGGGCAATCAGCCCCAGCATTTT | CASSFSAGGNQPQHF
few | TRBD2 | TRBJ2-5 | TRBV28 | TGTGCCAGCAGTTTCGGGCTAGCGGGGGACGAGACCCAGTACTTC | CASSFGLAGDETQYF
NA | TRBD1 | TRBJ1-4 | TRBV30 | TGTGCCTGGAGTGTTGGGACAGGGGGGGAAAAACTGTTTTTT | CAWSVGTGGEKLFF
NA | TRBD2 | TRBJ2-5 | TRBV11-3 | TGTGCCAGCAGCTCCGGGACTAGCGGAGGGGTTGGGGAGACCCAGTACTTC | CASSSGTSGGVGETQYF
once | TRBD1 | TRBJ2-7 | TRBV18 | TGTGCCAGCTCACCACCGATGGGACAGGGCGGCGAGCAGTACTTC | CASSPPMGQGGEQYF
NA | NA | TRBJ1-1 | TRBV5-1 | TGCGCCAGCAGCTTCGGCAGCACCAGGGTAAGAAACACTGAAGCTTTCTTT | CASSFGSTRVRNTEAFF
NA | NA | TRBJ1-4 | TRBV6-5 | TGTGCCAGCAGCGGGACAACAACTAATGAAAAACTGTTTTTT | CASSGTTTNEKLFF
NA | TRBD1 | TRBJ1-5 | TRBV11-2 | TGTGCCAGCAGCCGACAGGGGGCGGGCCAGCCCCAGCATTTT | CASSRQGAGQPQHF
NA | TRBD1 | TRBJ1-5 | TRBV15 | TGTGCCACCAGCAGAGGCGGGGGACAGGGGGGTCAGCCCCAGCATTTT | CATSRGGGQGGQPQHF
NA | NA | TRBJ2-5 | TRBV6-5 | TGTGCCAGTAACGAGGACAGAGTTAGAGAGACCCAGTACTTC | CASNEDRVRETQYF
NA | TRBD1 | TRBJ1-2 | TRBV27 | TGTGCCAGCAGTCTTTATCCGGGACAGGGGTATGGCTACACCTTC | CASSLYPGQGYGYTF
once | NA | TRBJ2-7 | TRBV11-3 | TGTGCCAGCAGCTTGGGGGCCGGTGGTATGGGCGAGCAGTACTTC | CASSLGAGGMGEQYF
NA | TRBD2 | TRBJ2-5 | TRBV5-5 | TGTGCCAGCAGCCGGGGGGGAGACCAAGAGACCCAGTACTTC | CASSRGGDQETQYF
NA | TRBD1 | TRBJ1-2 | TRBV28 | TGTGCCAGCAGTTTATGGGCAGGGGGCGACGGTGGCTACACCTTC | CASSLWAGGDGGYTF
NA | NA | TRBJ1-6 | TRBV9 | TGTGCCAGCAGCGTAGAACCAGGGAGGAATTCACCCCTCCACTTT | CASSVEPGRNSPLHF
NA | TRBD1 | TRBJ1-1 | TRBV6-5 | TGTGCCAGCAGCGCGACAGGGAGGAACACTGAAGCTTTCTTT | CASSATGRNTEAFF
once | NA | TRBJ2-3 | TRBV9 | TGTGCCAGCAGCGTGGGCGTGGATACGCAGTATTTT | CASSVGVDTQYF
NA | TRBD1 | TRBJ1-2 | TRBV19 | TGTGCCAGTAGTATAGTTGGACAGGACTATGGCTACACCTTC | CASSIVGQDYGYTF
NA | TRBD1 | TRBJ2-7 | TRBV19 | TGTGCCAGTAGTATCTTATCGGCAGGGGGAGCCTACGAGCAGTACTTC | CASSILSAGGAYEQYF
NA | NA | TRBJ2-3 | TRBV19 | TGTGCCACCCTCCGGGGGAGCACAGATACGCAGTATTTT | CATLRGSTDTQYF
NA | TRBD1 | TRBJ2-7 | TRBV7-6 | TGTGCCAGCAGCGCAGCGACAGGGTACGAGCAGTACTTC | CASSAATGYEQYF
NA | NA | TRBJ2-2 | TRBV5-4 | TGTGCCAGCAGCTTGGGGACAGTAACCGGGGAGCTGTTTTTT | CASSLGTVTGELFF
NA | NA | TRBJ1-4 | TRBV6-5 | TGTGCCAGCAGACAGGACGGTGCAACTAATGAAAAACTGTTTTTT | CASRQDGATNEKLFF
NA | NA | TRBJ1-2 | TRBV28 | TGTGCCAGCAGTTTATCGGCCTTCGGACTCTATGGCTACACCTTC | CASSLSAFGLYGYTF
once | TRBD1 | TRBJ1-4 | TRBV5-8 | TGTGCCAGCAGCGCTGGACAGGGTGGCGAAAAACTGTTTTTT | CASSAGQGGEKLFF
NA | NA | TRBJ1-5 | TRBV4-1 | TGCGCCAGCAGCCAAGAAGACAGCCGGACGCCCCAGCATTTT | CASSQEDSRTPQHF
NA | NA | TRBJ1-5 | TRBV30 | TGTGCCTGGAGGGCTCTTGGGGAGAGTCAGCCCCAGCATTTT | CAWRALGESQPQHF
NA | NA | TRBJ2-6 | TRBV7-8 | TGTGCCAGCAGCCTGGCCGGGGGTATGGGGGCCAACGTCCTGACTTTC | CASSLAGGMGANVLTF
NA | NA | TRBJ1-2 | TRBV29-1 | TGCAGCGTTGAAGCCCTGGTTAGCGCTACGGATATAGGCTATGGCTACACCTTC | CSVEALVSATDIGYGYTF
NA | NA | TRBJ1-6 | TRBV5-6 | TGTGCCAGCAGCTTGATCCAGGGTAATAATTCACCCCTCCACTTT | CASSLIQGNNSPLHF
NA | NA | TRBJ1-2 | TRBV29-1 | TGCAGCGTTGAGGACAGTGGATCTTCTAACTATGGCTACACCTTC | CSVEDSGSSNYGYTF
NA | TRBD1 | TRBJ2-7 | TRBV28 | TGTGCCAGCAGTCTTACGACAGGGAAGGTCTACGAGCAGTACTTC | CASSLTTGKVYEQYF
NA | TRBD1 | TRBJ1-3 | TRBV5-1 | TGCGCCAGCAGCTCATCCGCAGGGGGCGATGGAAACACCATATATTTT | CASSSSAGGDGNTIYF
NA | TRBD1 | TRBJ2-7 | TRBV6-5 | TGTGCCAACTGGGACAGGGGGTCGAGCGAGCAGTACTTC | CANWDRGSSEQYF
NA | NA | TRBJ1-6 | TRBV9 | TGTGCCAGCAGCGTAGAGGGAGGGATAGGTTCACCCCTCCACTTT | CASSVEGGIGSPLHF
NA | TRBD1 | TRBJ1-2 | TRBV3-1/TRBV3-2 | TGTGCCAGCAGCAACAGACAGGGTAACGGCTACACCTTC | CASSNRQGNGYTF
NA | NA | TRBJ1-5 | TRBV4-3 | TGCGCCAGCAGCCAAGATGTGACCGACTATAGCAATCAGCCCCAGCATTTT | CASSQDVTDYSNQPQHF